The clone carrying this TCR beta chain was detected once. The antigen is undetermined. Since a much larger clone is just one base distant, this may be a read error. This is likely a read error, given that the CDR3 carries no conserved phenylalanine or tryptophan at its end. TCR beta CDR3 region amplification was performed from RNA transcripts. When the TCR CDR3 underwent first-round RT-PCR, the HTBI primer set was used. TCRdb processed the multiplex PCR reads anew with MiXCR; each CDR3 protein has one entry. The data hold some 50,000 distinct CDR3 sequences, with 45% to 65% observed a single time. This sample stems from a study of T cells in Graves' hyperthyroidism and ophthalmopathy. Notes on the study in general: Researchers found most expanded thyroid clonotypes above 0.001 in blood as well. Stable hyperthyroidism was told apart from ophthalmopathy by a model built on 13 V-J features.

Trimming took 0 bases from V and 4 from J, leaving 15 bases between them. This CDR3 is built from 16 residues. Per germline, CDR1 MNHNY and CDR2 SVGAGI (reference sequence). Stable Graves' hyperthyroidism denoted no ophthalmopathy progression over 18 months. The TCR sequence derives from a young man with Graves' hyperthyroidism. V gene TRBV6-6 combines with J gene TRBJ1-2; D is uncertain. Material: peripheral blood or thyroid tissue (not recorded which). This CDR3 reads CASSYSRTVSFYGYTS. For the CDR3, the DNA is TGTGCCAGCAGTTACTCCCGGACCGTCTCTTTCTATGGCTACACCTCC.